This passage covers 31 T cell receptor beta chains from one sample sequenced in a study of cytomegalovirus exposure and HLA in healthy donors. A multiplex PCR was run with 60 Vbeta primers and 13 Jbeta primers. Generated by immunoSEQ multiplex PCR, the TCRdb table keeps only in-frame clones and is missing some. The table records approximately 170,000 clones, less than 85% of them present only once. The sample was PBMCs. These receptors were taken from a boy aged 2 to 10 in good health and CMV-seronegative.

The rearrangement joins TRBV10-2 to TRBJ1-5; no reliable D call. Germline V gene sequence: CDR1 WSHSY, CDR2 SAAADI. This CDR3 spans 12 amino acids. Trimming took off 6 bases at V and 7 bases at J, with 10 bases between the two ends. CDR3 sequence reads: CASSGAGQPQHF. The CDR3 DNA reads as TGCGCCAGCAGCGGAGCCGGACAGCCCCAGCATTTT.

CDR3 sequence: CASSYSGGSTYNEQFF. As DNA, the CDR3 is TGTGCCAGCAGTTACTCCGGGGGGAGCACCTACAATGAGCAGTTCTTC. The V call is TRBV6-5, the J call TRBJ2-1; 7 bases line up with TRBD2. The CDR3 is 16 residues long. V shed 0 bases, J shed 2 bases, and the junction held 4 bases outside the gene matches. Germline V lookup: CDR1 MNHEY, CDR2 SVGAGI.

V is TRBV6-1 and J is TRBJ1-1, with D possibly TRBD1 on 5 matching bases. V dropped 8 bases and J dropped 4 bases, with 17 bases sitting between them. The CDR3 runs 14 residues. Germline CDR1 and CDR2: MNHNS and SASEGT. In DNA, the CDR3 is TGTGCCAGCCCCCCAGGAGGGGAAAGCACTGAAGCTTTCTTT. Amino acid sequence: CASPPGGESTEAFF.

The chain has TRBV10-1 and TRBJ2-7; D unresolved. V lost 3 bases and J 6 bases, leaving 15 bases between the germline ends. This CDR3 spans 14 amino acids. From germline, CDR1 is WNHNN and CDR2 SYGVQD (reference sequence). The CDR3 sequence is CASSDGSKTGEQYF. DNA for the CDR3: TGCGCCAGCAGTGATGGCAGTAAGACGGGCGAGCAGTACTTC.

J is TRBJ1-4 and V is TRBV6-6, with 9 bases fitting TRBD1. Looked up from germline, CDR1 is MNHNY and CDR2 is SVGAGI (reference sequence). The CDR3 is made up of 13 amino acids. V lost 8 bases to trimming and J lost 8 bases; unmatched junction nucleotides: 6. In DNA form, the CDR3 reads TGTGCCAGCCGACAGGGGGTAGGGGAAAAACTGTTTTTT. Its translation is CASRQGVGEKLFF.

V and J are TRBV10-2 and TRBJ2-7, with D possibly matching TRBD2 (5 bases). The CDR3 covers 13 residues. Trimming pared 8 bases from V and 7 bases from J, leaving 18 bases between. Germline V gene lookup returns CDR1 WSHSY and CDR2 SAAADI. The CDR3 nucleotides read TGCGCCAGCTCCCTGGACTTCCTTGGAGAGCAGTACTTC. It encodes CASSLDFLGEQYF.

The chain uses TRBV9 and TRBJ1-4; D is unclear. Trimming removed 0 bases from V and 4 bases from J, with 7 bases in between. Per germline, CDR1 SGDLS and CDR2 YYNGEE. The CDR3 extends over 14 amino acids. The CDR3 coding sequence is TGTGCCAGCAGCGTAGGGGCCCTTAATGAAAAACTGTTTTTT. This translates into CASSVGALNEKLFF.

The V gene is TRBV28, the J gene TRBJ1-4; 8 nucleotides agree with TRBD1. The germline gives CDR1 MDHEN, CDR2 SYDVKM. V was pared by 5 bases and J by 3 bases, with 11 bases of the junction left unmatched. CDR3 size: 17 residues. The CDR3 reads CASSAVRDRSPNEKLFF. In nucleotides, the CDR3 is TGTGCCAGCAGTGCCGTCCGGGACAGGTCACCTAATGAAAAACTGTTTTTT.

The chain recombines TRBV10-3 with TRBJ2-1; 9 bases agree with TRBD2. Germline values: CDR1 ENHRY, CDR2 SYGVKD. This CDR3 region has 16 residues. V shed 3 bases, J shed 9 bases, and the junction held 12 bases outside the gene matches. The CDR3 loop reads CAISDTTSGKGGEQFF. The CDR3 DNA sequence: TGTGCCATCAGTGATACGACTAGCGGCAAGGGGGGTGAGCAGTTCTTC.

The chain recombines TRBV5-6 with TRBJ1-3, with D maybe TRBD1 (6 bases). The germline V gene has CDR1 SGHDT and CDR2 YYEEEE. V gave up 3 bases and J gave up 3 bases, with 10 bases separating them. This CDR3 is built from 14 residues. CDR3 amino acids: CASSWGQDGNTIYF. The DNA of the CDR3 is TGTGCCAGCAGCTGGGGGCAGGATGGAAACACCATATATTTT.

The chain links TRBV28 to TRBJ1-5; D is unclear. The V and J ends lost 4 bases and 2 bases respectively, with 15 bases between them. CDR1 MDHEN and CDR2 SYDVKM come from the germline V gene. This CDR3 is built from 16 residues. The chain's CDR3 is CASSSPRGGRNQPQHF. CDR3 sequence (DNA): TGTGCCAGCAGTTCCCCCCGGGGTGGGCGCAATCAGCCCCAGCATTTT.

J is TRBJ1-2 and V is TRBV6-5, with TRBD1 matching 9 bases. The germline V gene has CDR1 MNHEY and CDR2 SVGAGI. J was trimmed by 8 bases and V by 4 bases; bases with no gene match: 8. The CDR3 extends over 14 amino acids. CDR3 residues: CASSFRDRVGGYTF. The CDR3 bases are TGTGCCAGCAGTTTCCGGGACAGGGTGGGAGGCTACACCTTC.

The chain couples TRBV7-9 to TRBJ2-1, with TRBD2 matching 10 bases. Germline loops: CDR1 SEHNR, CDR2 FQNEAQ (reference sequence). J lost 5 bases, V lost 7 bases, and 11 bases had no gene match. The CDR3 totals 16 residues. This CDR3 is CASIDLAGVGDNEQFF. DNA for the CDR3: TGTGCCAGCATAGACCTAGCGGGAGTAGGGGACAATGAGCAGTTCTTC.

The genes are TRBV5-1 and TRBJ1-3; possible D gene TRBD1, 6 bases. V shed 4 bases and J shed 0 bases, with 17 bases lying between them. The CDR3 is made up of 17 amino acids. Germline CDR1 is SGHRS and CDR2 is YFSETQ. DNA of the CDR3: TGCGCCAGCAGCGAGGGACATGCGGTTCTCTCTGGAAACACCATATATTTT. Encoded protein: CASSEGHAVLSGNTIYF. Drawing the rest from reference TRBV5-1 and TRBJ1-3, the complete variable domain is KAGVTQTPRYLIKTRGQQVTLSCSPISGHRSVSWYQQTPGQGLQFLFEYFSETQRNKGNFPGRFSGRQFSNSRSEMNVSTLELGDSALYLCASSEGHAVLSGNTIYFGEGSWLTVV.

The CDR3 bases are TGTGCCAGCAGCTTGGAAGCGGGGGGGCCTGGTGATGAGCAGTTCTTC. This translates into CASSLEAGGPGDEQFF. The chain has TRBV5-6 and TRBJ2-1; 10 positions agree with TRBD2. Germline V gene lookup returns CDR1 SGHDT and CDR2 YYEEEE. The CDR3 has 16 residues. With 0 bases clipped from V and 8 bases from J, the junction kept 8 bases outside the gene matches.

The chain combines TRBV28 with TRBJ1-5, with D unresolved. There are 13 residues in the CDR3. V lost 5 bases and J lost 9, with 14 bases in between. The germline V gene has CDR1 MDHEN and CDR2 SYDVKM. CDR3 sequence: CASSLPLRGPQHF. The CDR3 region has the DNA TGTGCCAGCAGTCTCCCCCTTCGGGGGCCCCAGCATTTT.

The rearrangement uses TRBV9 and TRBJ1-1; TRBD1 matches 7 bases. Trimming cost V 0 bases and J 4 bases; bases outside gene matches: 0. Germline-derived CDR1 and CDR2 are SGDLS and YYNGEE. The CDR3 loop spans 13 amino acids. The CDR3 bases are TGTGCCAGCAGCGTAGGACAGGGCACTGAAGCTTTCTTT. It codes for CASSVGQGTEAFF.

The chain links TRBV15 to TRBJ2-2; TRBD2 agrees at 14 bases. This CDR3 spans 17 amino acids. The germline CDR1 and CDR2 sequences are LNHNV and YYDKDF (reference sequence). V shed 1 base, J shed 7 bases, and the junction held 5 bases outside the gene matches. The CDR3 nucleotides are TGTGCCACCAGCAGAGGACTAGCGGGAGGGCGGAGCGGGGAGCTGTTTTTT. This codes for CATSRGLAGGRSGELFF.

A few counts support this clone. The gene calls are TRBV25-1 and TRBJ2-2; the D gene is possibly TRBD1 (6 bases). This CDR3 spans 15 amino acids. With 6 bases removed from V and 3 bases from J, the gap between germline ends came to 14 bases. Looked up from germline, CDR1 is MGHDK and CDR2 is SYGVNS. CDR3 region: CASSLWGHDTGELFF. CDR3 nucleotide sequence: TGTGCCAGCAGCCTCTGGGGGCACGACACCGGGGAGCTGTTTTTT.

The chain joins TRBV28 to TRBJ1-2; weak D call: TRBD1 (6 bases). The V gene's germline CDR1 is MDHEN and CDR2 SYDVKM. The V end was cut by 5 bases, the J end by 10 bases, with 14 bases between. The CDR3 is made up of 12 amino acids. The CDR3 loop reads CASSPTGPLYTF. The CDR3 bases are TGTGCCAGCAGTCCGACAGGTCCCCTCTACACCTTC.

The chain links TRBV7-6 to TRBJ1-1, with TRBD1 as a possible D gene (6 bases). Looked up from germline, CDR1 is SGHVS and CDR2 is FNYEAQ. The ends were cut back, 1 base at V and 4 bases at J, with 10 bases in the middle. The CDR3 consists of 14 residues. The DNA for the CDR3 is TGTGCCAGCAGCTTAGGACAGGTGGGCACTGAAGCTTTCTTT. Protein: CASSLGQVGTEAFF. The whole variable domain, filled in from reference TRBV7-6 and TRBJ1-1, reads GAGVSQSPRYKVTKRGQDVALRCDPISGHVSLYWYRQALGQGPEFLTYFNYEAQQDKSGLPNDRFSAERPEGSISTLTIQRTEQRDSAMYRCASSLGQVGTEAFFGQGTRLTVV.

The CDR3 region is CASSFTGGLKNIQYF. CDR3 DNA sequence: TGTGCCAGCAGTTTCACAGGGGGGTTGAAAAACATTCAGTACTTC. The V and J genes are TRBV28 and TRBJ2-4; 8 positions match TRBD1. J was trimmed by 4 bases and V by 3 bases; bases with no gene match: 5. CDR3 length equals 15 residues. Germline CDR1 and CDR2: MDHEN and SYDVKM.

Of note for this clone: The same CDR3 arises from other DNA sequences in this sample as well. The V gene is TRBV7-9, the J gene TRBJ2-7; maybe TRBD2 (6 bases). The V and J ends lost 1 base and 6 bases respectively, with 7 bases between them. This CDR3 comprises 12 residues. CDR1 is SEHNR and CDR2 is FQNEAQ in the germline V gene (reference sequence). CDR3 sequence reads: CASSLGGGEQYV. Written as DNA, the CDR3 is TGTGCCAGCAGCTTAGGGGGAGGCGAGCAGTACGTC.

The chain is built from TRBV11-3 and TRBJ2-1, with TRBD2 matching over 9 bases. V shed 5 bases and J 2 bases; nucleotides not matched to a gene: 4. The CDR3 has 15 residues. Germline assignment: CDR1 SGHNT and CDR2 YENEEA. The CDR3 DNA is TGTGCCAGCAGCCGGACTAGCGAACCCTACAATGAGCAGTTCTTC. This gives the protein CASSRTSEPYNEQFF. Combining the CDR3 with reference TRBV11-3 and TRBJ2-1 gives the whole variable domain EAGVVQSPRYKIIEKKQPVAFWCNPISGHNTLYWYLQNLGQGPELLIRYENEEAVDDSQLPKDRFSAERLKGVDSTLKIQPAELGDSAVYLCASSRTSEPYNEQFFGPGTRLTVL.

In its sample, this clone was seen once. The chain combines TRBV6-5 with TRBJ2-5; 14 bases align to TRBD2. V was clipped by 11 bases and J by 5 bases; unmatched bases: 7. The CDR3 contains 14 residues. In germline, CDR1 is MNHEY, CDR2 SVGAGI. In DNA, the CDR3 is TGTGCCGTGGGACTAGCGGGAGTCCCCGAGACCCAGTACTTC. Translated, it gives CAVGLAGVPETQYF.

This rearrangement joins TRBV7-9 to TRBJ1-5; 10 bases are shared with TRBD1. The CDR3 covers 15 residues. The V and J ends lost 1 base and 4 bases, in that order; junction bases with no gene match: 1. CDR1 SEHNR and CDR2 FQNEAQ come from the germline V gene (reference sequence). Written as DNA, the CDR3 is TGTGCCAGCAGCTTAGGGGACAGGGGAAATCAGCCCCAGCATTTT. Translated, it gives CASSLGDRGNQPQHF.

The chain uses TRBV7-9 and TRBJ2-7; D gene ambiguous. V was clipped by 5 bases and J by 3 bases, with 11 bases between them. The CDR3 totals 13 residues. The V gene's germline CDR1 is SEHNR and CDR2 FQNEAQ (reference sequence). CDR3 protein: CASSRPPSYEQYV. CDR3 coding DNA: TGTGCCAGCAGCCGGCCTCCTAGCTACGAGCAGTACGTC.

This clone has a handful of counts. J is TRBJ2-2 and V is TRBV4-2; TRBD2 agrees at 8 bases. Germline-derived CDR1 and CDR2 are LGHNA and YNFKEQ. With 6 bases clipped from V and 5 bases from J, the junction kept 5 bases outside the gene matches. The CDR3 has 14 amino acids. CDR3 DNA: TGTGCCAGCAGGAGCGGGAGAGATACCGGGGAGCTGTTTTTT. Its protein product is CASRSGRDTGELFF.

This chain joins TRBV30 and TRBJ1-1; 7 nucleotides match TRBD1. Germline values: CDR1 GTSNPN, CDR2 SVGIG (reference sequence). The V segment lost 0 bases and the J segment 12 bases; nucleotides outside the gene matches: 10. The CDR3 totals 13 residues. The CDR3 DNA reads TGTGCCTGGAGTGTAAAAACAGGGGATAGGTCTTTCTTT. Protein sequence: CAWSVKTGDRSFF. Combining the CDR3 with reference TRBV30 and TRBJ1-1 gives the whole variable domain SQTIHQWPATLVQPVGSPLSLECTVEGTSNPNLYWYRQAAGRGLQLLFYSVGIGQISSEVPQNLSASRPQDRQFILSSKKLLLSDSGFYLCAWSVKTGDRSFFGQGTRLTVV.

Of note for this clone: Different DNA sequences within this sample yield the same CDR3. The rearrangement links TRBV2 to TRBJ2-6, with D maybe TRBD1 (5 bases). Germline-derived CDR1 and CDR2 are SNHLY and FYNNEI. This CDR3 has 15 residues. Trimming stripped 3 bases from V and 0 bases from J, with 6 bases between. CDR3 amino acids: CASSDQGSGANVLTF. In DNA form, the CDR3 reads TGTGCCAGCAGTGACCAGGGCTCTGGGGCCAACGTCCTGACTTTC.

The rearrangement links TRBV7-2 to TRBJ2-3; D possibly corresponds to TRBD2 (5 bases). Germline CDR1 reads SGHTA; CDR2 reads FQGNSA. The CDR3 spans 13 residues. Trimming removed 5 bases from V and 4 bases from J, with 10 bases in between. Here the CDR3 DNA reads TGTGCCAGCAGCCCCCTCGGGGCAGATACGCAGTATTTT. This codes for CASSPLGADTQYF.